This T cell receptor (beta chain) was profiled in a study of T cell clonality in common variable immunodeficiency (dated by TCRdb to between 2015 and 2016). Broader findings and caveats from the paper: Although equal DNA input was used, an average of roughly 85,000 unique sequences per sample was obtained for controls, compared with approximately 32,000 for CVID samples. Differences among patients in the CVID cohort limited the correlations between repertoire features and clinical complications. Reportedly, TCRbeta sequences from CVID had fewer deletions and N-nucleotide insertions, and highly modified clones with 13 or more V deletions were absent from CVID. Healthy controls shared more TCRbeta clones with each other than CVID subjects shared among themselves (p < 0.0001). TCRbeta clonality was higher in CVID subjects than in healthy controls (t-test p = 0.018), and the increase was most characteristic of about a third of subjects. According to the authors, figuring out what caused the increased clonality in CVID would require sequencing the repertoires of T cell subpopulations.

As concerns this clone: The specificity of this receptor is unknown. Coverage ceases 3 residues before the CDR3 finishes, and the germline J gene fills in the end.

The CDR3 has 16 amino acids, counting the end cysteine and phenylalanine. The DNA covers only part of the CDR3, 39 bases in frame from base 1. V ends up 5 bases short and J 2 bases short, with an unmatched junction base count of 6. The germline V gene (reference sequence) sets CDR1 to LNHDA and CDR2 to SQIVND. Standard criteria were used to diagnose CVID, namely serum IgG, IgA and/or IgM reduced below the normal range together with specific antibody deficiency. A total of about 44 subjects (15 female and 29 male; age range about 9 to 65 years, mean age 40) were included in the CVID group. Most CVID patients and most healthy controls were of Caucasian heritage. Replacement immunoglobulin therapy had been administered to all CVID subjects for at least one year at the time of study participation. When blood was collected, none of the CVID subjects were ill or on immunomodulatory or immunosuppressive medication. Heparinized peripheral whole blood samples of about 4.5 to 8.5 ml were obtained from each donor. TCRbeta CDR3 repertoires were sequenced from genomic DNA of adults with common variable immune deficiency (CVID) and healthy adult controls. To isolate peripheral blood mononuclear cells, diluted blood was subjected to density centrifugation over Hypaque 1077 or Ficoll-Paque. Genomic DNA was obtained from unsorted mononuclear cells through either Qiagen column purification or a centrifugation-based method.

For sequencing input, CVID and control samples contributed equivalent amounts of genomic DNA. For every sample, a 60 bp segment covering the rearranged TCRbeta CDR3 region was amplified and then sequenced. TCRbeta amplification used the immunoSEQ assay, a bias-corrected multiplex PCR with high-throughput sequencing. The authors' pipeline ran thus. Every unique nucleotide sequence counted as a clone and was annotated with V, D and J genes, copy number and frequency. Sequences were labeled productive if in frame, and non-productive if out of frame or containing stop codons. As previously described, Shannon's entropy was used to calculate clonality. The predicted amino acid sequences of productive clones were used to derive mean CDR3 Kyte-Doolittle hydropathy. The R hclust function was used to hierarchically cluster scaled V gene usage with Manhattan distance and complete linkage. To assess clone sharing by CDR3 amino acid sequence, 12 repertoires per group were resampled over 100 rounds. The repertoires were screened for some 69 published EBV-specific TCRbeta sequences and a few hundred published CMV-specific TCRbeta sequences. A couple of CVID samples that yielded fewer than 10,000 sequences were excluded from the analysis, so approximately 40 CVID repertoires were retained. As stored in TCRdb, this immuneACCESS dataset retains in-frame rearrangements with V and J assigned. A fraction of the clones does not appear; measured against another copy, unresolved V genes explain less than half of the discrepancy, and the remainder lacks a known reason. The V and J calls and the clone size are those of that table, but D and trimming were determined from the DNA. The sample has tens of thousands of clones on record, with no singletons. The top ten hold about 6.3% of the sample.

Sequencing used peripheral blood mononuclear cells. The rearranged chain carries TRBV19 and TRBJ1-4, with 9 central nucleotides matching TRBD1. The TCR originated in a human donor with common variable immunodeficiency. This receptor carries the CDR3 CASSLDRGGTNEKLFF. Incomplete CDR3 DNA: TGTGCCAGTAGTTTGGACAGGGGTGGGACTAATGAAAAA.